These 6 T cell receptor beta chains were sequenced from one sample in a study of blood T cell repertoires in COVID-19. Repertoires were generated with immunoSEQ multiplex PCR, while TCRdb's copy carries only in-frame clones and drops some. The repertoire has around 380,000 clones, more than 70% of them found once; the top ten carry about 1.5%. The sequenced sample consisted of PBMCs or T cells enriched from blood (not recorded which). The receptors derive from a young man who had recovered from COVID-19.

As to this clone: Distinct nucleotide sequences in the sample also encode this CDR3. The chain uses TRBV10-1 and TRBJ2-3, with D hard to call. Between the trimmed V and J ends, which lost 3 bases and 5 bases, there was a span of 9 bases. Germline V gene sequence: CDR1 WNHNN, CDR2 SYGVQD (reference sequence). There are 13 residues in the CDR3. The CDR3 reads CASSEGARDTQYF. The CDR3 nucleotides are TGCGCCAGCAGTGAAGGAGCAAGAGATACGCAGTATTTT.

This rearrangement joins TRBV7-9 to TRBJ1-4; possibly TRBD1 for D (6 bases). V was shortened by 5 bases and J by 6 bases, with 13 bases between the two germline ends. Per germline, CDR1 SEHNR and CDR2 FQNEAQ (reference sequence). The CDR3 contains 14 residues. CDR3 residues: CASSRTVGDEKLFF. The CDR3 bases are TGTGCCAGCAGCCGGACAGTGGGAGATGAAAAACTGTTTTTT.

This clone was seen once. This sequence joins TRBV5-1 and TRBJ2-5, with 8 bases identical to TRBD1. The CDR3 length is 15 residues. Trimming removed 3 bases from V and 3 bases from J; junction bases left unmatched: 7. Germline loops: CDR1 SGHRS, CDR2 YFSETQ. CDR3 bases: TGCGCCAGCAGCTGGGGGACAGGTGGGGAAGAGACCCAGTACTTC. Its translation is CASSWGTGGEETQYF. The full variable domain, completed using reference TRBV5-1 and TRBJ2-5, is KAGVTQTPRYLIKTRGQQVTLSCSPISGHRSVSWYQQTPGQGLQFLFEYFSETQRNKGNFPGRFSGRQFSNSRSEMNVSTLELGDSALYLCASSWGTGGEETQYFGPGTRLLVL.

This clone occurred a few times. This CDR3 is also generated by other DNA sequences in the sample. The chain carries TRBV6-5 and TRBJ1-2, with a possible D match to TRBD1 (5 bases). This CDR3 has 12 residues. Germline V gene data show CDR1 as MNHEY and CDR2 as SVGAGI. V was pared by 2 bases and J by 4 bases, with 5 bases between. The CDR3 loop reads CASSYRGYGYTF. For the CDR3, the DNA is TGTGCCAGCAGTTACAGGGGCTATGGCTACACCTTC.

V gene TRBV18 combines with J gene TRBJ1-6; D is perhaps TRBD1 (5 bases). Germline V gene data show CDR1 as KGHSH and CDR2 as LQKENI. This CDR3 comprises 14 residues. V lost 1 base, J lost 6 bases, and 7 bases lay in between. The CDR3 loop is CASSPQGSNSPLHF. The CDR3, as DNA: TGTGCCAGCTCACCACAGGGGTCTAATTCACCCCTCCACTTT.

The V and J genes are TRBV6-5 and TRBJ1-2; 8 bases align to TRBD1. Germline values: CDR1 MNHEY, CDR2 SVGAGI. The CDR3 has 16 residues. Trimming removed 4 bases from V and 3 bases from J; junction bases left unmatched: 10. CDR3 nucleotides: TGTGCCAGCAGTTCGGGAGACAGGGGCACTTACTATGGCTACACCTTC. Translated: CASSSGDRGTYYGYTF.